One and the same sample provided the 18 T cell receptor beta chains below, sequenced in a study of blood T cell repertoires in COVID-19. Method: immunoSEQ multiplex PCR; TCRdb's copy keeps in-frame clones and lacks some. The data contain about 330,000 clones, 80% to 90% of them singletons. Sequencing was done on a sample of peripheral blood. These receptors all come from a woman between 50 and 59 years old with acute or convalescent COVID-19.

The CDR3: CASSLAFGSSLSGNTIYF. CDR3 DNA: TGTGCCAGCAGCTTAGCCTTCGGGTCTAGCCTCTCTGGAAACACCATATATTTT. The V call is TRBV7-2, the J call TRBJ1-3; D remains ambiguous. Trimming removed 0 bases at V and 0 bases at J, with 15 bases between. Germline V gene data show CDR1 as SGHTA and CDR2 as FQGNSA. There are 18 residues in the CDR3. The entire variable domain, with the rest obtained from reference TRBV7-2 and TRBJ1-3, is as follows: GAGVSQSPSNKVTEKGKDVELRCDPISGHTALYWYRQSLGQGLEFLIYFQGNSAPDKSGLPSDRFSAERTGGSVSTLTIQRTQQEDSAVYLCASSLAFGSSLSGNTIYFGEGSWLTVV.

This clone came up once. The chain carries TRBV19 and TRBJ1-1; 10 bases are shared with TRBD1. The CDR3 loop spans 15 amino acids. V gave up 4 bases and J gave up 3 bases; unmatched junction bases: 5. Germline values: CDR1 LNHDA, CDR2 SQIVND (reference sequence). CDR3 coding DNA: TGTGCCAGTAGTAGAGACAGGGGGCGAGACACTGAAGCTTTCTTT. It encodes CASSRDRGRDTEAFF.

There are a few counts of this clone. The rearrangement joins TRBV19 to TRBJ2-1; D possibly corresponds to TRBD2 (5 bases). The CDR3 length is 15 residues. CDR1 is LNHDA and CDR2 is SQIVND in the germline V gene (reference sequence). With 6 bases removed from V and 6 bases from J, the gap between germline ends came to 18 bases. The CDR3 DNA sequence: TGTGCCAGTAGCCATTCATCGACTAAGCCCAATGAGCAGTTCTTC. Translating gives CASSHSSTKPNEQFF.

The V and J genes are TRBV5-4 and TRBJ2-1, with 8 bases lining up with TRBD2. V dropped 4 bases and J dropped 10; count of bases not matched to a gene: 7. The CDR3 runs to 13 residues. Germline CDR1 is SGHNT and CDR2 is YYREEE (reference sequence). CDR3 nucleotides: TGTGCCAGCAGCCCTTCTCCGGGAGGGGAGCAGTTCTTC. It codes for CASSPSPGGEQFF.

CDR3 residues: CASREGQGFFTEQYF. In DNA, the CDR3 is TGTGCCAGCAGGGAGGGACAGGGATTTTTTACCGAGCAGTACTTC. The genes are TRBV6-6 and TRBJ2-7, with 9 bases matching TRBD1. This CDR3 region has 15 residues. Germline CDR1 MNHNY, CDR2 SVGAGI (reference sequence). V trimming: 6 bases; J trimming: 6 bases; junction bases outside the gene matches: 12.

V and J are TRBV19 and TRBJ2-1; the D gene is possibly TRBD2 (6 bases). V lost 7 bases, J lost 2 bases, and 15 bases lay in between. This CDR3 has 15 amino acids. CDR1 LNHDA and CDR2 SQIVND come from the germline V gene (reference sequence). The CDR3 spells CASKLDGSPYNEQFF. The CDR3 bases are TGTGCCAGTAAACTCGACGGGAGCCCCTACAATGAGCAGTTCTTC.

The chain recombines TRBV6-5 with TRBJ2-1, with D perhaps matching TRBD2 (5 bases). Trimming left V 7 bases short and J 3 bases short, with 13 bases between. The CDR3 has 14 amino acids. Germline V gene lookup returns CDR1 MNHEY and CDR2 SVGAGI. CDR3 DNA sequence: TGTGCCAGCAATCTGGCGGGCTACTACAATGAGCAGTTCTTC. Translating it yields CASNLAGYYNEQFF.

The genes are TRBV7-2 and TRBJ1-4, with D possibly matching TRBD1 (5 bases). In germline, CDR1 is SGHTA, CDR2 FQGNSA. V was trimmed by 1 base and J by 0 bases, leaving 15 bases between them. The CDR3 length is 18 residues. The CDR3 loop reads CASSLEERWGSTNEKLFF. The CDR3 DNA follows: TGTGCCAGCAGCTTAGAGGAACGTTGGGGCTCAACTAATGAAAAACTGTTTTTT.

This chain uses TRBV27 with TRBJ1-5; D is unresolved. The V end lost 8 bases, the J end lost 2 bases, and 16 bases lay between the germline ends. Germline V gives CDR1 MNHEY, CDR2 SMNVEV (reference sequence). The CDR3 runs to 15 residues. CDR3 nucleotide sequence: TGTGCCAGCTCCCCCGGGGTTGCGGGCAATCAGCCCCAGCATTTT. This translates into CASSPGVAGNQPQHF.

Remarks on this clone: Other DNA sequences from this sample encode an identical CDR3 as well. V is TRBV12-5 and J is TRBJ2-6; no definite D call. Trimming removed 7 bases at V and 0 bases at J, with 4 bases between. Germline V gene lookup returns CDR1 LGHNT and CDR2 FRNRAP. The length of the CDR3 is 13 residues. CDR3 amino acids: CASAHSGANVLTF. The DNA for the CDR3 is TGTGCTAGTGCCCACTCTGGGGCCAACGTCCTGACTTTC.

The chain has TRBV5-5 and TRBJ2-5, with 7 bases lining up with TRBD1. The germline V gene encodes CDR1 SGHKS and CDR2 YYEKEE (reference sequence). V lost 4 bases and J lost 3; bases outside the gene matches: 6. CDR3 length: 14 amino acids. The CDR3 sequence is CASSPDRVEETQYF. The CDR3 DNA follows: TGTGCCAGCAGCCCCGACAGGGTCGAAGAGACCCAGTACTTC.

DNA of the CDR3: TGTGCCAGCAGCTTTACCGGGACTAGCGGGAGCAATGAGCAGTTCTTC. It codes for CASSFTGTSGSNEQFF. The chain carries TRBV5-8 and TRBJ2-1; TRBD2 matches at 14 bases. V gave up 2 bases and J gave up 6 bases; unmatched junction bases: 4. The CDR3 spans 16 residues. The germline V gene has CDR1 SGHTS and CDR2 YDEGEE.

V gene TRBV13 combines with J gene TRBJ1-6, with D uncertain. The CDR3 is 14 amino acids. Germline-derived CDR1 and CDR2 are PRHDT and FYEKMQ (reference sequence). Trimming removed 2 bases at V and 9 bases at J, with 11 bases between. CDR3 sequence (DNA): TGTGCCAGCAGCTTAATGTCAGCGGTTTCACCCCTCCACTTT. It translates to CASSLMSAVSPLHF.

The chain employs TRBV30 and TRBJ2-3; 13 bases are a match to TRBD2. CDR3 size: 15 residues. Losses at the gene ends were 6 bases for V and 5 bases for J; bases not matched to a gene: 8. Per germline, CDR1 GTSNPN and CDR2 SVGIG (reference sequence). CDR3 protein: CACDPGLAGLDTQYF. In DNA, the CDR3 is TGTGCCTGCGATCCGGGACTAGCGGGGTTAGATACGCAGTATTTT.

CDR3 DNA sequence: TGCGCCAGCAGCCAAGATCGGGGACAGCTCGCAGGATACAATGAGCAGTTCTTC. Amino acids: CASSQDRGQLAGYNEQFF. V and J are TRBV4-1 and TRBJ2-1; 7 bases match TRBD1. Germline values: CDR1 MGHRA, CDR2 YSYEKL. There are 18 residues in the CDR3. The J segment lost 4 bases and the V segment lost 0 bases, leaving 12 bases of the junction unmatched.

The chain combines TRBV30 with TRBJ1-4; no definite D call. In germline, CDR1 is GTSNPN, CDR2 SVGIG (reference sequence). This CDR3 comprises 13 residues. Trimming pared 2 bases from V and 3 bases from J, leaving 7 bases between. In DNA form, the CDR3 reads TGTGCCTGGAGTCTCCGGGCTAATGAAAAACTGTTTTTT. Translation: CAWSLRANEKLFF.

This clone was recorded a few times. This sequence joins TRBV6-5 and TRBJ1-1; D is perhaps TRBD1 (6 bases). V was shortened by 5 bases and J by 11 bases, with 15 bases between the two germline ends. Germline-derived CDR1 and CDR2 are MNHEY and SVGAGI. This CDR3 spans 12 amino acids. The CDR3 region has the DNA TGTGCCAGCAGTCCCCACAGGGACCCGGCTTTCTTT. It translates to CASSPHRDPAFF.

This clone was counted ten times or more. The CDR3: CASSPTAQGAGSLGTQYF. The CDR3 bases are TGTGCCAGCAGCCCGACGGCACAGGGGGCGGGGTCCCTTGGTACGCAGTATTTT. The gene calls are TRBV7-8 and TRBJ2-3, with TRBD1 matching over 9 bases. Germline V gene data show CDR1 as SGHVS and CDR2 as FQNEAQ. CDR3 length: 18 residues. V shed 5 bases and J 8 bases; nucleotides not matched to a gene: 20.